This T cell receptor beta chain was found in a study of cytomegalovirus exposure and HLA in healthy donors. The PCR made use of 60 Vbeta and 13 Jbeta primers. Profiling relied on immunoSEQ multiplex PCR, and the TCRdb table lists in-frame clones only, not all of them. The sample carries 160,000 or so clones, approximately 75% recorded once. Trimming took 2 bases from V and 0 from J; bases not matched to a gene: 3. The CDR3 sequence is 16 residues long. Germline-derived CDR1 and CDR2 are MNHEY and SMNVEV (reference sequence). This clone was seen a handful of times. The V gene is TRBV27, the J gene TRBJ2-1; 8 nucleotides match TRBD2. The sequence came from a man aged 45-60 years in good health and CMV-seropositive. Sequenced: PBMCs. CDR3 in DNA: TGTGCCAGCAGTTTAACTAGCGGTACCTCCTACAATGAGCAGTTCTTC. Translating it yields CASSLTSGTSYNEQFF.